This T cell receptor beta chain is drawn from a study of cytomegalovirus exposure and HLA in healthy donors. At the level of the study: A prior study identified approximately 120 million unique TCR beta sequences from about 180 million T cells.

The CDR3 consists of 14 residues. V dropped 3 bases and J dropped 4 bases, with 12 bases sitting between them. The V gene's germline CDR1 is SEHNR and CDR2 FQNEAQ (reference sequence). The PCR employed 60 Vbeta primers together with 13 Jbeta primers. How the authors handled the data: Later, some 75 million unique TCR beta chains were counted in an analysis, and about 10 million of them were shared. Here immunoSEQ multiplex PCR was the method, and the copy in TCRdb shows in-frame clones only, minus some. That table gives V, J and clone size, and the DNA gave D and trimming. The table shows roughly 99,000 clones, with approximately 76% occurring only once.

The clonotype was recovered from a man younger than 35 in good health and CMV-seronegative. This chain joins TRBV7-9 and TRBJ2-5; D may be TRBD2 (6 bases). The sample comprised PBMCs. The CDR3 coding sequence is TGTGCCAGCAGCTTTCCCCGGCGGGGAGAGACCCAGTACTTC. The encoded protein is CASSFPRRGETQYF.